This T cell receptor (beta chain) was observed in a study of shared clonotypes between healthy human individuals. Overall study findings and caveats: Shared clonotypes across all four donors exceeded non-shared ones in generation probability.

Method: immunoSEQ multiplex PCR; TCRdb's copy keeps in-frame clones and lacks some. The sample lists about 710,000 clones, 55% to 80% occurring once. Trimming left V 2 bases short and J 7 bases short, with 14 bases between. Germline CDR1 reads MNHEY; CDR2 reads SVGAGI. The CDR3 sequence is 14 residues long. As regards this clone: Its antigen remains unidentified.

The split of CD4+ cells yielded CD45RA+ naive and CD45RA-negative memory subsets. The chain uses TRBV6-5 and TRBJ1-2, with D perhaps TRBD1 (6 bases). Input material: memory CD4+ T cells sorted from blood. Subset given: CD45RA-negative fraction. The TCR comes from a woman in her twenties or thirties in good health. Here the CDR3 reads CASSYLGRGGGYTF. CDR3 DNA: TGTGCCAGCAGTTACCTAGGCAGGGGAGGTGGCTACACCTTC.